This T cell receptor (beta chain) came from a study of T cell responses to AZD1222 COVID-19 vaccine (dated by TCRdb to the early 2020s). Notes on the research overall: AZD1222 recipients whose second dose came at about 4 weeks and those whose second dose came at about 12 weeks were combined into one group, since spike-specific TCR depth and breadth did not differ between the two schedules. A total of approximately 240 trial participants underwent TCR sequencing, of whom about 210 had received two doses of AZD1222 and approximately 25 had received two doses of the MenACWY control vaccine. Trial participants were enrolled by age into subgroups of 18-55, 56-69 and 70-plus years, and about 150, 27 and 61 TCR-sequenced participants, respectively, were included in these subgroups. The paper as a whole reports these results and caveats: The 56-69-year group was small, and its depth increase did not reach significance, likely because of low power. A significant rise in spike-specific TCR breadth and depth was observed after two AZD1222 doses relative to day 0 and relative to MenACWY recipients. Reportedly, almost half of the unique spike-specific TCRs recognized epitopes lying outside the regions that are mutated in the B.1.351 and B.1.1.7 variants. Most participants were white British and females outnumbered males, and the authors suggested that clonal diversity may have been underestimated. Only six AZD1222 recipients were SARS-CoV-2 seropositive at baseline, limiting conclusions about previously exposed vaccinees. The vaccine-associated CD4 TCRs covered the entire spike protein, and the dominant responses fell in regions 160-218 and 743-854. Because no day 14 peak-response samples were available, the repertoires could be characterized only after the peak T cell response.

V is cut by 5 bases and J by 2 bases, and the space between the germline ends is 10 bases. The germline V gene supplies CDR1 SGHAT and CDR2 FQNNGV. The CDR3 runs 13 amino acids, cysteine and phenylalanine included. Of all the DNA, just the CDR3 is kept, 39 bases in frame from base 1. The time point tag for this specimen amounts to: baseline before first vaccination. The vaccinee samples were drawn from two UK trials, COV001 and COV002, one of which was a single-blind randomized controlled phase 2/3 trial testing AZD1222 (ChAdOx1 nCoV-19) in healthy adults. For TCRbeta chain sequencing, PBMC samples from trial participants were taken at day 0 and at day 28 after the second dose. As to this clone: It has no known antigen specificity. The sample holds no much larger clone one base away, and base qualities are not on file.

The CDR3 regions of human TCRbeta chains were analyzed by immunosequencing. Per the authors' processing: TCRs in the repertoires were matched against a reference library of SARS-CoV-2-specific TCRs that had been generated with the MIRA antigen-specificity platform. Breadth was defined as the fraction of unique TCRs that were SARS-CoV-2-associated, and depth was defined as the fraction of total T cells that were SARS-CoV-2-associated. Using the MIRA data, every spike-specific TCR was mapped to the spike region that the TCR reacted to and assigned to either a CD4 or a CD8 class. Log10-transformed breadth and depth values were compared by one-way ANOVA with Sidak's multiple comparisons tests. In its TCRdb copy, this immuneACCESS table keeps in-frame sequences only and misses some clones. Where compared with another copy, unresolved V genes explain less than half of these, and the others have no known cause. V, J and clone size are those of that table, while D and trimming were read from the DNA. The table for this sample lists 140,000 or so clones; 92% of them were counted only once. 1.5% to 2% of the sample belongs to the ten largest clones.

The input for sequencing was peripheral blood, taken on day 0 of AZD1222 vaccination. This sequence originates from an adult in good health. The sequence joins TRBV11-2 to TRBJ2-7; no D gene call is confident. The nucleotide sequence is TGTGCCAGCAGCCAAAGGTCGCCCTACGAGCAGTACTTC. It codes for CASSQRSPYEQYF.